These T cell receptor beta chains were read from a single sample in a study of blood T cells in healthy people across ages. TCRdb itself ran the 5' RACE reads through MiXCR, one entry per CDR3 protein. The sample shows around 1,500,000 distinct CDR3 sequences, 28% of them seen only once. Sequencing was done on a sample of blood. The receptors originated from a woman aged 30 to 39 in good health. CDR3s include the opening cysteine and the closing phenylalanine or tryptophan. The D gene is left open where the match is weak. Size is omitted from some rows. Given values are once, few, many or a class for expanded clones.

many	.	TRBV7-9	TRBJ2-5	TGTGCCAGCAGCTTAGTCGGGAGCGGAGAGACCCAGTACTTC	CASSLVGSGETQYF
once	.	TRBV28	TRBJ1-2	TGTGCCAGCAGTTTGTCTCCCTTCGTGGGAGGCTACACCTTC	CASSLSPFVGGYTF
few	.	TRBV11-2	TRBJ1-4	TGTGCCAGCAGCTTAGGGCTGAGGGAAAAACTGTTTTTT	CASSLGLREKLFF
.	TRBD2	TRBV5-1	TRBJ2-7	TGCGCCAGCAGCTTGGGTGGAGCGGGGAAGAATGAGCAGTACTTC	CASSLGGAGKNEQYF
few	.	TRBV7-9	TRBJ2-5	TGTGCCAGCAGCGGACGGGACACCCCGTGGGAGACCCAGTACTTC	CASSGRDTPWETQYF
few	.	TRBV7-9	TRBJ2-2	TGTGCCAGCAGCAGGGCCCCCGGGGAGCTGTTTTTT	CASSRAPGELFF
few	.	TRBV20-1	TRBJ2-5	TGCAGTGCTAGGGTCGCACCCGTGGAGATCCAGTACTTC	CSARVAPVEIQYF
.	.	TRBV6-4	TRBJ1-2	TGTGCCAGCAGTGGCTCAAGGGGCTCCGGCTACACCTTC	CASSGSRGSGYTF
.	TRBD2	TRBV27	TRBJ2-7	TGTGCCAGCAGTTCCCGGACTAGCGACGCCTACGAGCAGTACTTC	CASSSRTSDAYEQYF
few	.	TRBV12-3/TRBV12-4	TRBJ2-3	TGTGCCAGCAGTGACGGACCCGAAGATACGCAGTATTTT	CASSDGPEDTQYF
few	TRBD2	TRBV27	TRBJ2-3	TGTGCCAGCAGTTTATCCCTAGCGGGGGTTACAGATACGCAGTATTTT	CASSLSLAGVTDTQYF
.	.	TRBV20-1	TRBJ2-3	TGCAGTGCCCTAAATCGGGGCGGTCACACAGATACGCAGTATTTT	CSALNRGGHTDTQYF
few	.	TRBV5-1	TRBJ2-7	TGCGCCAGCAGCTTTCGCGGGGTGAACTACGAGCAGTACTTC	CASSFRGVNYEQYF
many	.	TRBV6-5	TRBJ2-6	TGTGCCAGCAGTTCCTCCGGACAGACGCTCTCTGGGGCCAACGTCCTGACTTTC	CASSSSGQTLSGANVLTF
many	.	TRBV14	TRBJ2-7	TGTGCCAGCAGCCACACCTACGAGCAGTACTTC	CASSHTYEQYF
few	.	TRBV6-6	TRBJ2-7	TGTGCCAGCAGACCCTCGACGCAGAACTACGAGCAGTACTTC	CASRPSTQNYEQYF
.	.	TRBV6-2/TRBV6-3	TRBJ2-1	TGTGCCAGCAGTCGCCCGGAGGGTCGTTCGCAGTTCTTC	CASSRPEGRSQFF
many	TRBD2	TRBV9	TRBJ2-7	TGTGCCAGCAGCGCCGGGACTAGCGGGGCCTCCTACGAGCAGTACTTC	CASSAGTSGASYEQYF
.	TRBD2	TRBV14	TRBJ2-5	TGTGCCAGTCGACTAGCGGGAGGTGAGGCCCAGTACTTC	CASRLAGGEAQYF
.	.	TRBV20-1	TRBJ2-3	TGCAGTGCGGGTAACCCCCTCGGAGATACGCAGTATTTT	CSAGNPLGDTQYF
many	TRBD1	TRBV5-5	TRBJ2-7	TGTGCCAGCAGCTCCTGGGACAGACACGAGCAGTACTTC	CASSSWDRHEQYF
many	.	TRBV7-2	TRBJ2-1	TGTGCCAGCAGCTTAGAAAGACTTGATGAGCAGTTCTTC	CASSLERLDEQFF
.	.	TRBV28	TRBJ1-5	TGTGCCGGCAGTTTCCAAAGGGGGGGGGTCGCTAGCAATCAGCCCCAGCATTTT	CAGSFQRGGVASNQPQHF
few	.	TRBV7-9	TRBJ1-5	TGTGCCAGCAGCTTAGTTGGAAGCCCCAATCAGCCCCAGCATTTT	CASSLVGSPNQPQHF
few	TRBD1	TRBV6-6	TRBJ1-2	TGTGCCAGCAATTTAGACGGGACAGGGTACTACGGCTACACCTTC	CASNLDGTGYYGYTF
.	.	TRBV5-1	TRBJ2-3	TGCGCCAGCAGCTTGGATGTGTCGGGGGATACGCAGTATTTT	CASSLDVSGDTQYF
few	TRBD1	TRBV2	TRBJ1-4	TGTGCCAGCAGGCTACAGGGGGCGTCTAATGAAAAACTGTTTTTT	CASRLQGASNEKLFF
few	.	TRBV6-1	TRBJ1-5	TGTGCCAGCAGTGAGATAGGCCAGGGCTATCAGCCCCAGCATTTT	CASSEIGQGYQPQHF
few	TRBD2	TRBV7-2	TRBJ2-1	TGTGCCAGCAGCTCCAACAAACTAGCGCTCATATACAATGAGCAGGTCTTC	CASSSNKLALIYNEQVF
few	.	TRBV27	TRBJ1-2	TGTGCCAGCAGTTTATCGGGGGTGCTTGGCTATGGCTACACCTTC	CASSLSGVLGYGYTF
many	TRBD1	TRBV10-3	TRBJ2-7	TGTGCCGTTACACCCGGGGGACAGGGTTCTCGGGAGCAGTACTTC	CAVTPGGQGSREQYF
many	.	TRBV10-3	TRBJ1-2	TGTGCCATTGCATCCGGGACTCAAAAATGGGACTATGGCTACACCTTC	CAIASGTQKWDYGYTF
.	.	TRBV29-1	TRBJ2-3	TGCAGCGCTGAACCCCCTAGCGTAGGCACAGATACGCAGTATTTT	CSAEPPSVGTDTQYF
few	.	TRBV7-9	TRBJ1-2	TGTGCCAGCAGCCCCGGGACAACCTTCTATGGCTACACCTTC	CASSPGTTFYGYTF
many	TRBD2	TRBV11-2	TRBJ2-1	TGTGCCAGCAGCTTACGGGGCAGCTCAAGGACTAGCGGCTACAATGAGCAGTTCTTC	CASSLRGSSRTSGYNEQFF
.	.	TRBV5-1	TRBJ2-3	TGCGCCAGCAGCTTCGAACCGGAAGGGACGCAGTATTTT	CASSFEPEGTQYF
.	TRBD2	TRBV7-2	TRBJ2-1	TGCACCAGCAGCCCACGGGGTATCGGGGGGGTGCAGTTCTTC	CTSSPRGIGGVQFF
few	.	TRBV10-2	TRBJ2-7	TGCGCCAGCAGTGGCGTGGGTCCCCGCTCCTACGAGCAGTACTTC	CASSGVGPRSYEQYF
.	.	TRBV24-1	TRBJ1-5	TGTGCCACCAGTGATAACGTCATGAATCAGCCCCAGCATTTT	CATSDNVMNQPQHF
few	.	TRBV12-3/TRBV12-4	TRBJ2-5	TGTGCCGGCAGTCACGATGACAGGAGGGAGACCCAGTACTTC	CAGSHDDRRETQYF
.	.	TRBV20-1	TRBJ2-7	TGCAGTGCTGGGGTCAGGGCCTCCTACGAGCAGTACTTC	CSAGVRASYEQYF
.	.	TRBV5-1	TRBJ1-1	TGCGCCAGCAGCCTCAGCCCGACCCCCAACACTGAAGCTTTCTTT	CASSLSPTPNTEAFF
few	.	TRBV7-3	TRBJ2-1	TGTGCCAGCAGCCCCGACCCACCTAACCTCTACGATGAGCAGTTCTTC	CASSPDPPNLYDEQFF
.	.	TRBV2	TRBJ1-2	TGTGCCAGCGCCAGAGGGTTTGGCTACACCTTC	CASARGFGYTF
many	.	TRBV4-3	TRBJ2-7	TGCGCCAGCAGCCTCCAGGGAACAGGTTTCCACGAGCAGTACTTC	CASSLQGTGFHEQYF
few	TRBD1	TRBV7-9	TRBJ2-1	TGTGCCAGCGGGTGGTTTAGGGGGCGCAATGAGCAGTTCTTC	CASGWFRGRNEQFF
few	.	TRBV2	TRBJ1-5	TGTGCCAGCAGTGTAATTGAAATAAATCAGCCCCAGCATTTT	CASSVIEINQPQHF
many	TRBD2	TRBV7-2	TRBJ2-5	TGTGCCAGCGGGGCTAGCGGGAACCAAGAGACCCAGTACTTC	CASGASGNQETQYF